This T cell receptor beta chain was identified during a study of blood T cell repertoires in COVID-19. Study in general: The study drew acute and convalescent COVID-19 samples from the United States, Italy and Spain.

V lost 5 bases, J lost 6 bases, and 10 bases stayed unmatched. Per the germline V gene, CDR1 is SGHTA and CDR2 is FQGNSA. The CDR3 has 15 residues. TCRdb's copy holds only in-frame clones and misses some; the assay was immunoSEQ multiplex PCR. The sample yields 70,000 or so clones, 90% seen once. This TCR came from a human donor in a cohort sampled during active COVID-19. The chain employs TRBV7-2 and TRBJ2-1, with 7 positions matching TRBD2. Source material: peripheral blood. CDR3 in amino acids: CASSPPGTTTNEQFF. CDR3 in DNA: TGTGCCAGCAGCCCTCCCGGGACTACGACCAATGAGCAGTTCTTC.